A selection of T cell receptor beta chains follows, all from one sample in a study of blood T cell repertoires in COVID-19. The data were produced by immunoSEQ multiplex PCR, yet TCRdb's version contains in-frame clones alone and is incomplete. The table lists under 250,000 clones, roughly 85% of them singletons, with approximately 9.1% in the top ten. Material for sequencing was PBMCs or T cells enriched from blood (not recorded which). The receptor source for this set is a woman aged 45 to 65 with acute COVID-19. Both conserved end residues are part of each CDR3. D genes are given only for firm matches. Clone size, where shown, is once, few, many, or a class for clones that have expanded.

TRBJ1-5 | TRBV7-8 | once | . | CASSPRAMVDNQPQHF | TGTGCCAGCAGCCCGAGGGCCATGGTGGACAATCAGCCCCAGCATTTT
TRBJ2-1 | TRBV5-1 | . | . | CASRSPRMEQFF | TGCGCCAGCAGGTCCCCCCGTATGGAGCAGTTCTTC
TRBJ2-7 | TRBV14 | . | TRBD1 | CASSQGTGGFYEQYF | TGTGCCAGCAGCCAAGGCACAGGGGGCTTCTACGAGCAGTACTTC
TRBJ1-2 | TRBV28 | . | TRBD1 | CASSRGQGNYGYTF | TGTGCCAGCAGTAGAGGACAGGGTAACTATGGCTACACCTTC
TRBJ2-3 | TRBV30 | . | . | CAWSIGSTDTQYF | TGTGCCTGGAGTATCGGGAGCACAGATACGCAGTATTTT
TRBJ1-1 | TRBV6-5 | . | . | CATWMTQAFF | TGTGCCACCTGGATGACTCAAGCTTTCTTT
TRBJ2-2 | TRBV11-3 | . | TRBD1 | CASSLGQGSTGELFF | TGTGCCAGCAGCTTAGGACAGGGTTCGACCGGGGAGCTGTTTTTT
TRBJ1-3 | TRBV15 | . | . | CATSKSPEQGIWGPYF | TGTGCCACCAGCAAATCCCCGGAACAGGGTATCTGGGGCCCTTATTTT
TRBJ2-6 | TRBV4-2 | . | TRBD2 | CASSQTSGGPSGANVLTF | TGTGCCAGCAGCCAGACTAGCGGGGGGCCCTCTGGGGCCAACGTCCTGACTTTC
TRBJ1-2 | TRBV11-2 | . | . | CASRRWGEGYTF | TGTGCCAGCAGACGGTGGGGGGAAGGCTACACCTTC
TRBJ1-2 | TRBV15 | . | . | CATSRDVGDYGYTF | TGTGCCACCAGCAGAGATGTGGGAGACTATGGCTACACCTTC
TRBJ1-1 | TRBV2 | . | TRBD1 | CASRRGQGNTEAFF | TGTGCCAGCAGAAGGGGACAGGGGAACACTGAAGCTTTCTTT
TRBJ1-4 | TRBV6-4 | . | TRBD1 | CASRDGQGAYEKLFF | TGTGCCAGCAGGGATGGACAGGGGGCTTATGAAAAACTGTTTTTT
TRBJ1-5 | TRBV5-4 | . | . | CASSLGGGNQPQHF | TGTGCCAGCAGCTTGGGGGGGGGCAATCAGCCCCAGCATTTT
TRBJ2-3 | TRBV29-1 | . | TRBD2 | CSAMIAGGNTDTQYF | TGCAGCGCCATGATAGCGGGGGGTAACACAGATACGCAGTATTTT
TRBJ1-5 | TRBV7-9 | . | TRBD1 | CASSLEGQKTNQPQHF | TGTGCCAGCAGCTTAGAGGGACAGAAGACCAATCAGCCCCAGCATTTT
TRBJ1-1 | TRBV25-1 | once | . | CASSQYGRGRQKNTEAFF | TGTGCCAGCAGTCAGTACGGCAGGGGTCGTCAGAAAAACACTGAAGCTTTCTTT
TRBJ2-1 | TRBV10-1 | . | TRBD2 | CASSESAGGLYNEQFF | TGCGCCAGCAGTGAGTCGGCGGGGGGGCTCTACAATGAGCAGTTCTTC
TRBJ1-2 | TRBV27 | . | TRBD1 | CASSPQGGQRWFSYGYTF | TGTGCCAGCAGTCCGCAGGGGGGACAAAGGTGGTTTAGCTATGGCTACACCTTC
TRBJ2-1 | TRBV6-1 | . | . | CASSEPPGNEQFF | TGTGCCAGCAGTGAACCGCCAGGGAATGAGCAGTTCTTC
TRBJ1-2 | TRBV19 | . | . | CASSPRRGFYGYTF | TGTGCCAGTAGTCCCCGTCGAGGGTTCTATGGCTACACCTTC
TRBJ1-2 | TRBV5-4 | . | . | CASSLAPVRGYTF | TGTGCCAGCAGCTTGGCCCCGGTTCGTGGCTACACCTTC
TRBJ1-6 | TRBV5-1 | . | TRBD1 | CASRDRGQGNSPLHF | TGCGCCAGCAGAGACCGGGGACAGGGTAATTCACCCCTCCACTTT
TRBJ2-7 | TRBV5-1 | . | . | CASRPEPDSPQGEQYF | TGCGCCAGCAGACCAGAACCGGACAGTCCCCAGGGCGAGCAGTACTTC
TRBJ2-2 | TRBV5-6 | . | TRBD1 | CASSPNRGTGELFF | TGTGCCAGCAGCCCCAACAGGGGAACCGGGGAGCTGTTTTTT
TRBJ1-6 | TRBV6-5 | once | . | CASRKAGNSPLHF | TGTGCCAGCAGGAAGGCGGGCAATTCACCCCTCCACTTT
TRBJ2-1 | TRBV18 | . | . | CASLQTWNNEQFF | TGTGCCAGTCTTCAGACTTGGAACAATGAGCAGTTCTTC
TRBJ2-7 | TRBV9 | . | . | CASSVGLGGYEQYF | TGTGCCAGCAGCGTAGGCCTGGGGGGTTACGAGCAGTACTTC